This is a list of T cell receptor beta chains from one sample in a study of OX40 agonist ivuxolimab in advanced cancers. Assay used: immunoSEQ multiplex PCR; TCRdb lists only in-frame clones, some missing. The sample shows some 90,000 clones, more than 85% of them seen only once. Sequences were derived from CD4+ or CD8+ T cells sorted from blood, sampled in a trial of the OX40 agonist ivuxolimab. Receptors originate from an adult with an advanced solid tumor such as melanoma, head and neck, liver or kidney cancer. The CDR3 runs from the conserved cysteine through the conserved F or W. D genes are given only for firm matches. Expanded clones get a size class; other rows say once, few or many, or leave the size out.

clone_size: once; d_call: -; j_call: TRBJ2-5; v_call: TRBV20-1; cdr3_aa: CSARVRETQYF; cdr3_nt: TGCAGTGCTCGGGTGAGAGAGACCCAGTACTTC
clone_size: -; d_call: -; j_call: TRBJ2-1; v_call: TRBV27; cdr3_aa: CASSLYQGEQFF; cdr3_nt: TGTGCCAGCAGTTTATATCAGGGGGAGCAGTTCTTC
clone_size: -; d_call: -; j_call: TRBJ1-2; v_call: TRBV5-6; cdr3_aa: CASSLGGGNYGYTF; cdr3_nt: TGTGCCAGCAGCTTGGGTGGGGGTAACTATGGCTACACCTTC
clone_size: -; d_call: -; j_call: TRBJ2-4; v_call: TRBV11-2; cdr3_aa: CASRGAGNIQYF; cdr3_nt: TGTGCCAGCAGAGGCGCGGGAAACATTCAGTACTTC
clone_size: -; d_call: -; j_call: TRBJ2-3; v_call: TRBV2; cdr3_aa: CASSDTGSRDTQYF; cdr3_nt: TGTGCCAGCAGTGATACTGGGTCCCGAGATACGCAGTATTTT
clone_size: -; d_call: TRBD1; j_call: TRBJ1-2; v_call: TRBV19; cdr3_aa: CATTGQFYGYTF; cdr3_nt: TGTGCCACCACGGGACAGTTCTATGGCTACACCTTC
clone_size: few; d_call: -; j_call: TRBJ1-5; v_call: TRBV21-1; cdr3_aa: CASRSQPQHF; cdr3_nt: TGTGCCAGCAGGAGCCAGCCCCAGCATTTT
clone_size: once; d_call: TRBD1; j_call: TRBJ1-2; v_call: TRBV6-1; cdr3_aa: CASGLGDRGGYTF; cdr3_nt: TGTGCCAGCGGGCTTGGGGACAGGGGTGGCTACACCTTC
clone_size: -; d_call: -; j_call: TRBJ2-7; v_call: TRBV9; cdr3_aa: CASSVDAGEQYF; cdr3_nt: TGTGCCAGCAGCGTAGACGCTGGGGAGCAGTACTTC
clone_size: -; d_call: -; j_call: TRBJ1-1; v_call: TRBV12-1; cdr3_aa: CASSLGRDRAEDTEAFF; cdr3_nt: TGTGCCAGCAGCTTGGGCCGGGACAGGGCCGAGGACACTGAAGCTTTCTTT
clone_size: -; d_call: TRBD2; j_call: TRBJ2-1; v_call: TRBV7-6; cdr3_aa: CASSAVSGREQFF; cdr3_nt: TGTGCCAGCAGCGCGGTTAGCGGGAGAGAGCAGTTCTTC